This T cell receptor (beta chain) is from a study of CD8+ T cells in alopecia areata. This CDR3 comprises 15 residues. In germline, CDR1 is MGHDK, CDR2 SYGVNS. The V and J ends lost 3 bases and 0 bases respectively, with 8 bases between them. cDNA prepared by RNA extraction and subsequent reverse transcription served as the template for sequencing. Only in-frame clones appear in the TCRdb table, and some are missing; sequencing was by immunoSEQ multiplex PCR. The sample holds some 150,000 clones, about 88% seen once. The treatment: oral pan-JAK inhibitor, 5-10 mg twice daily. The chain couples TRBV25-1 to TRBJ2-2; D remains unclear. Sequencing was performed on CD8+ T cells sorted from blood, taken at week 4, from a patient treated with tofacitinib. This receptor was taken from a human donor with alopecia areata. The CDR3 DNA follows: TGTGCCAGCAGTGAGCTAGGAACGAACACCGGGGAGCTGTTTTTT. It is translated as CASSELGTNTGELFF.